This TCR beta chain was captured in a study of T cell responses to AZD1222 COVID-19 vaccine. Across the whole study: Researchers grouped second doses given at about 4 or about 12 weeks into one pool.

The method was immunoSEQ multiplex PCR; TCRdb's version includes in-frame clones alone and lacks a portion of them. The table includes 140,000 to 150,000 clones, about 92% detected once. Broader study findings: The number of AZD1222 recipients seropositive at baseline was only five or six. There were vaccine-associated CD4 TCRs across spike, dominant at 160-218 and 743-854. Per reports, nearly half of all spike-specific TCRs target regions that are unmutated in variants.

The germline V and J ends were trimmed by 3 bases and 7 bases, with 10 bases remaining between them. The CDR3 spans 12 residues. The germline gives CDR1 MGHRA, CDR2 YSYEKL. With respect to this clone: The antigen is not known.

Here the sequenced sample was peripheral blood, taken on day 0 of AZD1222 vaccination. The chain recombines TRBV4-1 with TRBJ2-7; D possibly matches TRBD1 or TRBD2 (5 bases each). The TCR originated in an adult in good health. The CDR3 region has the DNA TGCGCCAGCAGCCACGGGACGGGGGAGCAGTACTTC. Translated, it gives CASSHGTGEQYF.